The 23 T cell receptor beta chains given below trace back to one sample, sequenced in a study of blood T cell repertoires in COVID-19. Generated by immunoSEQ multiplex PCR, the TCRdb table keeps only in-frame clones and is missing some. The profile shows 40,000 to 55,000 clones, around 85% of them singletons. Source material: peripheral blood. The source of these receptors is a man between 45 and 60 years old with active COVID-19.

The V gene is TRBV24-1, the J gene TRBJ1-5; D uncertain. CDR1 and CDR2 from the germline V gene are KGHDR and SFDVKD. Deletions cut 4 bases from V and 4 bases from J, with 4 bases between. The CDR3 is 12 residues long. The CDR3 sequence is CATSERNQPQHF. CDR3 in DNA: TGTGCCACCAGTGAGAGGAATCAGCCCCAGCATTTT.

The chain has TRBV7-9 and TRBJ2-7, with no clear D. Germline CDR1 SEHNR, CDR2 FQNEAQ (reference sequence). This CDR3 has 11 residues. The V end was cut by 3 bases, the J end by 5 bases, with 5 bases between. This CDR3 reads CASSFRDEQYF. Here the CDR3 DNA reads TGTGCCAGCAGCTTTAGAGACGAGCAGTACTTC.

The genes are TRBV7-2 and TRBJ1-3; TRBD1 matches 7 bases. This CDR3 contains 14 residues. V shed 2 bases and J 4 bases; nucleotides not matched to a gene: 2. In germline, CDR1 is SGHTA, CDR2 FQGNSA. The CDR3 region has the DNA TGTGCCAGCAGCTTAAACAGGGGCGGAAACACCATATATTTT. Its protein product is CASSLNRGGNTIYF.

The rearrangement joins TRBV28 to TRBJ1-6; weak D call: TRBD1 (5 bases). Germline-derived CDR1 and CDR2 are MDHEN and SYDVKM. CDR3 size: 16 residues. Between the trimmed V and J ends, which lost 2 bases and 3 bases, there was a span of 11 bases. The CDR3 is CASSLPGLHYNSPLHF. CDR3 DNA sequence: TGTGCCAGCAGTTTACCGGGACTCCACTATAATTCACCCCTCCACTTT.

The rearrangement uses TRBV11-3 and TRBJ2-7; 9 bases agree with TRBD1. V dropped 6 bases and J dropped 5; count of bases not matched to a gene: 5. Germline loops: CDR1 SGHNT, CDR2 YENEEA. The CDR3 length is 13 residues. The chain's CDR3 is CASRDGQGHEQYF. DNA of the CDR3: TGTGCCAGCAGGGACGGACAGGGGCACGAGCAGTACTTC.

This clone was seen a single time. V and J are TRBV28 and TRBJ2-7; 7 nucleotides agree with TRBD1. The CDR3 runs to 15 residues. The germline V gene has CDR1 MDHEN and CDR2 SYDVKM. V dropped 6 bases and J dropped 0; count of bases not matched to a gene: 8. Here the CDR3 DNA reads TGTGCCAGCAGCACCCCGACAGGGAGCTCCTACGAGCAGTACTTC. Its protein product is CASSTPTGSSYEQYF.

The rearrangement links TRBV12-3 or TRBV12-4 to TRBJ2-4; 7 bases are a match to TRBD1. CDR3 length: 13 amino acids. With 3 bases clipped from V and 4 bases from J, the junction kept 0 bases outside the gene matches. The CDR3 DNA follows: TGTGCCAGCAGTTTGACAGGGAAAAACATTCAGTACTTC. This gives the protein CASSLTGKNIQYF.

V usage is TRBV7-6 and J usage is TRBJ2-3; 10 nucleotides match TRBD2. The trim removed 5 bases at V and 6 bases at J, leaving 11 bases unmatched. This CDR3 has 16 amino acids. Germline lookup yields CDR1 SGHVS and CDR2 FNYEAQ. CDR3 coding DNA: TGTGCCAGCAGCCCCCTAGCGGGGGCCTCCGCGGATACGCAGTATTTT. Protein sequence: CASSPLAGASADTQYF.

The rearrangement uses TRBV13 and TRBJ1-1; 7 nucleotides line up with TRBD1. This CDR3 is built from 12 residues. In germline, CDR1 is PRHDT, CDR2 FYEKMQ (reference sequence). After removal of 2 bases from V and 9 bases from J, the junction contained 3 bases not matched to a gene. The CDR3 spells CASSLSGGKAFF. In DNA form, the CDR3 reads TGTGCCAGCAGCTTATCAGGGGGGAAAGCTTTCTTT. The full variable domain, completed using reference TRBV13 and TRBJ1-1, is AAGVIQSPRHLIKEKRETATLKCYPIPRHDTVYWYQQGPGQDPQFLISFYEKMQSDKGSIPDRFSAQQFSDYHSELNMSSLELGDSALYFCASSLSGGKAFFGQGTRLTVV.

This sequence joins TRBV5-8 and TRBJ2-1, with 11 nucleotides matching TRBD2. The CDR3 spans 16 residues. The V gene end was trimmed by 0 bases and the J gene end by 5 bases; junction bases not matched to a gene: 4. Germline V lookup: CDR1 SGHTS, CDR2 YDEGEE. The CDR3, as DNA: TGTGCCAGCAGCTTGGAACTAGCGGGGGTTAACAATGAGCAGTTCTTC. Translated, it gives CASSLELAGVNNEQFF.

The chain is built from TRBV6-1 and TRBJ1-5, with a tentative D call TRBD1 (5 bases). The CDR3 has 12 residues. Germline V gene data show CDR1 as MNHNS and CDR2 as SASEGT. Trimming pared 3 bases from V and 7 bases from J, leaving 7 bases between. CDR3 DNA: TGTGCCAGCAGTGACAGGGTCCAGCCCCAGCATTTT. Amino acid sequence: CASSDRVQPQHF.

The chain carries TRBV5-1 and TRBJ1-1; possibly TRBD1 for D (6 bases). With 0 bases removed from V and 1 base from J, the gap between germline ends came to 10 bases. The CDR3 totals 15 residues. The germline V gene has CDR1 SGHRS and CDR2 YFSETQ. In DNA, the CDR3 is TGCGCCAGCAGCTTGGGACAGGTCACGAACACTGAAGCTTTCTTT. Translated: CASSLGQVTNTEAFF. The full variable domain, rest sourced from reference TRBV5-1 and TRBJ1-1, is KAGVTQTPRYLIKTRGQQVTLSCSPISGHRSVSWYQQTPGQGLQFLFEYFSETQRNKGNFPGRFSGRQFSNSRSEMNVSTLELGDSALYLCASSLGQVTNTEAFFGQGTRLTVV.

This chain uses TRBV11-2 with TRBJ1-2; D unclear. The length of the CDR3 is 15 residues. V lost 1 base and J 4 bases, leaving 13 bases between the germline ends. Per the germline V gene, CDR1 is SGHAT and CDR2 is FQNNGV. The CDR3 DNA reads as TGTGCCAGCAGCTTAGCCGGAGGTTCGGGCTATGGCTACACCTTC. Translating gives CASSLAGGSGYGYTF.

The V call is TRBV18, the J call TRBJ2-5; TRBD1 might be the D (6 bases). This CDR3 region has 14 residues. Germline CDR1 is KGHSH and CDR2 is LQKENI. Trimming pared 1 base from V and 4 bases from J, leaving 10 bases between. The CDR3 DNA follows: TGTGCCAGCTCACCACGGGCAGGGGCAGAGACCCAGTACTTC. Translating gives CASSPRAGAETQYF.

This clone was seen a few times. The chain has TRBV7-2 and TRBJ2-1; 11 positions match TRBD2. There are 16 residues in the CDR3. V lost 3 bases, J lost 5 bases, and 6 bases stayed unmatched. Germline assignment: CDR1 SGHTA and CDR2 FQGNSA. The CDR3 DNA reads as TGTGCCAGCAGCTTGGCCGGGACTAGCGGCCACAATGAGCAGTTCTTC. Protein: CASSLAGTSGHNEQFF.

This clone has only a few counts. The V call is TRBV27, the J call TRBJ2-5, with 7 nucleotides matching TRBD2. V dropped 5 bases and J dropped 5; count of bases not matched to a gene: 8. The CDR3 spans 14 residues. CDR1 is MNHEY and CDR2 is SMNVEV in the germline V gene (reference sequence). In nucleotides, the CDR3 is TGTGCCAGCAGTCCCCGTGGCGGGGGTGAGACCCAGTACTTC. Protein sequence: CASSPRGGGETQYF.

The chain couples TRBV6-2 or TRBV6-3 to TRBJ1-1; D may be TRBD1 (5 bases). CDR1 MNHEY and CDR2 SVGEGT come from the germline V gene. The V end was cut by 4 bases, the J end by 5 bases, with 17 bases between. The CDR3 is made up of 15 amino acids. This CDR3 reads CASSSGDPGRTEAFF. The CDR3 nucleotides read TGTGCCAGCAGTTCCGGGGACCCTGGGAGGACTGAAGCTTTCTTT.

The rearrangement joins TRBV18 to TRBJ2-7; 8 bases fit TRBD1. CDR3 length equals 14 residues. Trimming at V came to 4 bases and at J to 4 bases, leaving 6 bases not matched to a gene. From germline, CDR1 is KGHSH and CDR2 LQKENI. CDR3 protein: CASSLGQGGYEQYF. The CDR3 bases are TGTGCCAGCTCACTCGGACAGGGTGGGTACGAGCAGTACTTC. The full variable domain, its missing parts supplied by reference TRBV18 and TRBJ2-7, is NAGVMQNPRHLVRRRGQEARLRCSPMKGHSHVYWYRQLPEEGLKFMVYLQKENIIDESGMPKERFSAEFPKEGPSILRIQQVVRGDSAAYFCASSLGQGGYEQYFGPGTRLTVT.

This chain joins TRBV7-9 and TRBJ2-1; TRBD2 might be the D (6 bases). The CDR3 runs 11 residues. V was clipped by 5 bases and J by 8 bases, with 7 bases between them. CDR1 and CDR2 from the germline V gene are SEHNR and FQNEAQ (reference sequence). The CDR3 nucleotides read TGTGCCAGCAGCGGCGGGGATGAGCAGTTCTTC. Its translation: CASSGGDEQFF.

This clone has just one count. The V call is TRBV7-9, the J call TRBJ1-1, with D maybe TRBD1 (6 bases). Trimming pared 5 bases from V and 4 bases from J, leaving 14 bases between. This CDR3 comprises 14 residues. Per the germline V gene, CDR1 is SEHNR and CDR2 is FQNEAQ (reference sequence). CDR3 region: CASSAYRVSTEAFF. The CDR3 DNA reads TGTGCCAGCAGCGCCTACAGGGTGAGCACTGAAGCTTTCTTT.

The chain joins TRBV20-1 to TRBJ2-7; 7 positions match TRBD2. The CDR3 is made up of 16 amino acids. With 3 bases clipped from V and 2 bases from J, the junction kept 13 bases outside the gene matches. Germline V gene sequence: CDR1 DFQATT, CDR2 SNEGSKA (reference sequence). This chain's CDR3 is CSASGAASGVPYEQYF. In DNA form, the CDR3 reads TGCAGTGCTAGTGGAGCGGCCAGCGGGGTTCCCTACGAGCAGTACTTC.

V usage is TRBV10-3 and J usage is TRBJ2-7; D may be TRBD1 (5 bases). This CDR3 region has 12 residues. V lost 4 bases to trimming and J lost 3 bases, with 7 bases between them. Germline V gene lookup returns CDR1 ENHRY and CDR2 SYGVKD. The CDR3 DNA follows: TGTGCCATCAGTGGGACAAACTACGAGCAGTACTTC. Amino acids: CAISGTNYEQYF.

The chain is built from TRBV27 and TRBJ2-3; the D gene is possibly TRBD2 (5 bases). From germline, CDR1 is MNHEY and CDR2 SMNVEV (reference sequence). This CDR3 is built from 16 residues. The V end was cut by 5 bases, the J end by 0 bases, with 15 bases between. The CDR3 here is CASSTLVGDSTDTQYF. The CDR3 DNA reads TGTGCCAGCAGTACTCTAGTCGGGGATAGCACAGATACGCAGTATTTT.